The entry below describes one TCR beta chain. This clone's antigen is unknown. Nothing much larger sits one base from this clone, and base qualities are not available. Reading the germline V gene gives CDR1 SGHTA and CDR2 FQGNSA. Germline trimming: 5 bases from V, 5 bases from J; junction bases outside gene matches: 6. The cysteine opens and the phenylalanine closes a CDR3 of 13 amino acids. Solely the CDR3 DNA is kept, with 39 bases framed from the first base. This specimen comes from a study of blood T cell repertoires in COVID-19 (TCRdb year 2020). As for the study more broadly: Collaborator samples came from the United States, Italy and Spain and covered acute and convalescent phases of COVID-19. The samples were drawn from two sources: the first 160 participants of the ongoing ImmuneRACE study, and 1,200 or so subjects contributed by 6 global collaborators. The material from the prospective study consisted of cDNA or gDNA derived from T cells, B-cell-depleted T cells, or PBMCs. Subjects who had been exposed to COVID-19, were actively infected with it, or had recovered from it provided the deeply sampled blood TCRbeta repertoires that made up the dataset. Nearly every sample came with metadata listing a de-identified subject ID, COVID-19 status, age in years and sex. A freely available public database, intended as a resource for researchers studying the immune response to SARS-CoV-2, is where the repertoires were released. Where available, HLA class I and class II types were taken from metadata supplied by the sample provider and were not determined by assay-based typing.

The collaborating institutions used their own protocols to collect whole blood in K2EDTA tubes. For TCRbeta analysis, collaborator samples were shipped as frozen whole blood, as isolated PBMCs, or as DNA extracted from either sample type. TCRbeta CDR3 regions were amplified from genomic DNA using the immunoSEQ Assay, a bias-controlled multiplex PCR. The source study handled its data this way. The number of nucleated cells in each sample was estimated by amplification of reference gene primers within the assay. To quantify the absolute abundance of each unique TCRbeta CDR3 rearrangement, sequence reads were collapsed and filtered. For each sample, productive Simpson clonality was calculated as the square root of Simpson's diversity index over productive rearrangements. Held by TCRdb, this immuneACCESS table contains in-frame sequences only and omits some clones. Under half of the omission traces to an unresolved V gene where checked; the cause of the rest is unknown. The DNA was the basis for D and trimming; V, J and clone size are from that table. Recorded for this sample are tens of thousands of clones; roughly 76% of them occurred a single time. The ten largest clones add up to over 25% of the sample.

The paper's findings and limits, for the study overall: The quantity of clinical and demographic metadata differed by source and by participant and was supplied without curation.

The clonotype was recovered from a woman of 80 years or more with active or convalescent COVID-19. The sample comprised peripheral blood. The chain employs TRBV7-2 and TRBJ2-7, with 7 bases in between that match TRBD1. The nucleotide sequence is TGTGCCAGCAGCATGACAGGGTATAACGAGCAGTACTTC. Translated, it reads CASSMTGYNEQYF.